The present T cell receptor (beta chain) was sequenced within a study of identifying expanded T cells in peripheral blood. V lost 5 bases and J lost 0, with 13 bases in between. This CDR3 region has 15 residues. Germline CDR1 and CDR2: SGHTA and FQGNSA. Using immunoSEQ multiplex PCR, the repertoire was profiled, and TCRdb retains in-frame clones only, with some absent. The table includes around 130,000 clones, 75% to 90% detected once. No infections or other immune events were documented during collection. There are a few counts of this clone. Its antigen is undetermined. Study outcomes and limitations: Over approximately two and four weeks, about 15 and 19 clones changed, versus around 1.2 between replicates.

The source of this sequence is a person between 18 and 75 years old in good health. This sequence joins TRBV7-2 and TRBJ1-2; D unresolved. Sequencing used blood. The CDR3 loop is CASSADPTTNYGYTF. The CDR3 coding sequence is TGTGCCAGCAGCGCGGACCCTACAACTAACTATGGCTACACCTTC.